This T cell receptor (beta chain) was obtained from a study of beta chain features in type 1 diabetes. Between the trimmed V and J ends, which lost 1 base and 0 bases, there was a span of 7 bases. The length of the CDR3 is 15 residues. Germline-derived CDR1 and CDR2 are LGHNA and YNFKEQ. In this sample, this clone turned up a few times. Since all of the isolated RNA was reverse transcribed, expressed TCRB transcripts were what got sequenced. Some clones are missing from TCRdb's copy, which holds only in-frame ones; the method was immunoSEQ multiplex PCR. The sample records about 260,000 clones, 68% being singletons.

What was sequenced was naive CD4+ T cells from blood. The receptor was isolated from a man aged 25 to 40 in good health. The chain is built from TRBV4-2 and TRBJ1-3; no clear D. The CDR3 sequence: CASSQVADSGNTIYF. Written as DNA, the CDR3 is TGTGCCAGCAGCCAAGTCGCGGACTCTGGAAACACCATATATTTT.